The present T cell receptor (beta chain) was sequenced within a study of blood T cell repertoires in COVID-19. Study as a whole: Whether acute or convalescent, the COVID-19 samples came from the United States, Italy and Spain. From T cells, B-cell-depleted T cells, or PBMCs came the material, which was cDNA or gDNA.

Germline V gene lookup returns CDR1 SEHNR and CDR2 FQNEAQ (reference sequence). Trimming stripped 4 bases from V and 3 bases from J, with 13 bases between. There are 14 residues in the CDR3. This clone was detected only once. Original data processing: Scientists estimated how many nucleated cells there were by amplifying reference gene primers. Here immunoSEQ multiplex PCR was the method, and the copy in TCRdb shows in-frame clones only, minus some. V, J and clone size reflect that table, while D and trimming were determined from the DNA. Counted here are 470,000 or so clones, 70% to 90% occurring once; the ten biggest clones make up roughly 1.9%. Individuals aged about 18 to 100 years were recruited from about two dozen US areas.

Sequenced: PBMCs or T cells enriched from blood (not recorded which). This clonotype originated in a woman aged 18-29 years with acute COVID-19. The V and J genes are TRBV7-9 and TRBJ2-7; possibly TRBD1 for D (5 bases). Written as DNA, the CDR3 is TGTGCCAGCAGCTCATCAGGGAAACTCTACGAGCAGTACTTC. Its translation is CASSSSGKLYEQYF.